Listed below are T cell receptor beta chains from one sample, sequenced in a study of cytomegalovirus exposure and HLA in healthy donors. The table came from immunoSEQ multiplex PCR; TCRdb's copy has only in-frame clones and leaves some out. The sample holds roughly 130,000 clones, just under 90% seen once. Sequencing input: PBMCs. The source is a man aged 30 to 39 in good health and CMV-seronegative. CDR3s include the opening cysteine and the closing phenylalanine or tryptophan. The D gene is left open where the match is weak. Clone size appears in some rows only: once, few, many, or a class for an expanded clone.

TRBV28	TRBD1	TRBJ2-1	-	TGTGCCAGCAGTCCACAGGGGGAGGTAAATGAGCAGTTCTTC	CASSPQGEVNEQFF
TRBV19	TRBD2	TRBJ2-7	-	TGTGCCAGTAGCCCTAATAGCGGGTCTTACGAGCAGTACTTC	CASSPNSGSYEQYF
TRBV6-5	TRBD1	TRBJ1-6	-	TGTGCCAGCAGTTCCAGGGGGCAACTTTATAATTCACCCCTCCACTTT	CASSSRGQLYNSPLHF
TRBV10-3	TRBD1	TRBJ2-2	-	TGTGCCATCATGGCTGGGACAGGTAGAGCCGGGGAGCTGTTTTTT	CAIMAGTGRAGELFF
TRBV5-1	TRBD2	TRBJ2-7	-	TGCGCCAGCAGGACTAGCCTTTCCTACGAGCAGTACTTC	CASRTSLSYEQYF
TRBV5-1	TRBD1	TRBJ1-1	-	TGCGCCAGCAGTTCGGAGGGGGCGGACACTGAAGCTTTCTTT	CASSSEGADTEAFF
TRBV6-1	-	TRBJ1-4	-	TGTGCCAGCAACGGAGGAGAAAGTGAAAAACTGTTTTTT	CASNGGESEKLFF
TRBV7-3	TRBD1	TRBJ2-7	-	TGTGCCAGCAGCTCCGAGGGACAGGGGGCTGAAGTGCAGTACTTC	CASSSEGQGAEVQYF
TRBV11-2	TRBD2	TRBJ2-7	few	TGTGCCAGCAGCCCAGCCGGCGGGAGGACATTCTACGAGCAGTACTTC	CASSPAGGRTFYEQYF
TRBV7-8	-	TRBJ2-3	-	TGTGCCAGCAGCTTAGGAGGGCAGGGGGGAGTTACGCAGTATTTT	CASSLGGQGGVTQYF
TRBV5-1	TRBD1	TRBJ2-7	-	TGCGCCAGCAGCTTATCACCCGGGACAGGGGCCTACGAGCAGTACTTC	CASSLSPGTGAYEQYF
TRBV13	TRBD1	TRBJ1-1	-	TGTGCCAGCAGCTCCGGGACAGGGGAGACTGAAGCTTTCTTT	CASSSGTGETEAFF
TRBV5-1	TRBD1	TRBJ1-6	few	TGCGCCAGCAGCTTCCGACAGGGCGAATCACCCCTCCACTTT	CASSFRQGESPLHF
TRBV27	TRBD1	TRBJ1-5	-	TGTGCCAGCAGTCCGGGCTTCCCCAGGGGGCGCCTAGGCCCCCTTCATTTT	CASSPGFPRGRLGPLHF
TRBV18	TRBD2	TRBJ2-7	-	TGTGCCAGCTCACCGGCTAGCGGGGGAACGAGGTCCTACGAGCAGTACTTC	CASSPASGGTRSYEQYF
TRBV4-3	-	TRBJ2-1	-	TGCGCCAGCAGCACCCGGGACTACAATGAGCAGTTCTTC	CASSTRDYNEQFF
TRBV7-9	TRBD2	TRBJ2-3	-	TGTGCCAGCAGCTTAGCGGGGGGACTAGCGGGGCCCCGCACAGATACGCAGTATTTT	CASSLAGGLAGPRTDTQYF
TRBV7-2	-	TRBJ1-6	-	TGTGCCAGCAGCTTACCATATTCACCCCTCCACTTT	CASSLPYSPLHF
TRBV19	-	TRBJ1-4	-	TGTGCCAGTAGTATTGGGGGGAGTGAAAAACTGTTTTTT	CASSIGGSEKLFF
TRBV4-3	-	TRBJ1-2	-	TGCGCCAGCAGCCAAGGGGGCTCTAACTATGGCTACACCTTC	CASSQGGSNYGYTF
TRBV5-1	TRBD1	TRBJ1-6	few	TGCGCCAGCAGCTACTACAGGGGTAATTCACCCCTCCACTTT	CASSYYRGNSPLHF
TRBV7-6	-	TRBJ1-5	-	TGTGCCAGCAGCTTAGGGAGGGTGGGGCAGCCCCAGCATTTT	CASSLGRVGQPQHF
TRBV14	-	TRBJ1-1	-	TGTGCCAGCAGCCAAGACCAGGGGAACACTGAAGCTTTCTTT	CASSQDQGNTEAFF
TRBV5-1	TRBD1	TRBJ1-1	-	TGCGCCAGCGGACAGGGGACACTCAACACTGAAGCTTTCTTT	CASGQGTLNTEAFF
TRBV6-1	-	TRBJ2-3	-	TGTGCCAGCAGTGACCCCATGGGCAGCACAGATACGCAGTATTTT	CASSDPMGSTDTQYF
TRBV5-4	-	TRBJ1-6	-	TGTGCCAGCAGCGACCAGGGAGGGAGAGGATCACCCCTCCACTTT	CASSDQGGRGSPLHF
TRBV10-2	TRBD1	TRBJ1-2	-	TGCGCCAGCAGTTTACAGGGGATTGGCTATGGCTACACCTTC	CASSLQGIGYGYTF
TRBV4-1	TRBD1	TRBJ1-1	-	TGCGCCAGCAGCCCGAAAAGGCAGGGGGAAAGAACTGAAGCTTTCTTT	CASSPKRQGERTEAFF
TRBV5-6	-	TRBJ1-1	-	TGTGCCAGCAGCCCATTGAACACTGAAGCTTTCTTT	CASSPLNTEAFF
TRBV11-2	-	TRBJ2-1	once	TGTGCCAGCAGCCCAAGGCCCCCGGGCTCCTACAATGAGCAGTTCTTC	CASSPRPPGSYNEQFF
TRBV28	-	TRBJ2-1	-	TGTGCCACCATCGGGACTCACGGGCCCAATGAGCAGTTCTTC	CATIGTHGPNEQFF
TRBV6-1	-	TRBJ1-6	few	TGTGCCAGCAGTGAAGTACGGTCTCAACGGTCACCCCTCCACTTT	CASSEVRSQRSPLHF
TRBV15	-	TRBJ2-7	-	TGTGCCACCAGCAGCTTTCAGGGCTACGAGCAGTACTTC	CATSSFQGYEQYF
TRBV10-3	-	TRBJ2-2	-	TGTGCCATCAGTGACCGGCAGGGTTTTAACACCGGGGAGCTGTTTTTT	CAISDRQGFNTGELFF
TRBV27	-	TRBJ1-3	-	TGTGCCAGCAGAAACAGGGCTGGAAACACCATATATTTT	CASRNRAGNTIYF
TRBV18	-	TRBJ2-5	-	TGTGCCAGCTCACCTAAAACAGGATACCAAGAGACCCAGTACTTC	CASSPKTGYQETQYF
TRBV7-9	-	TRBJ2-7	-	TGTGCCAGCAGCATCCCCTATGGCGGAGCCTACGAGCAGTACTTC	CASSIPYGGAYEQYF
TRBV11-2	TRBD1	TRBJ2-7	-	TGTGCCAGCAGCTTCGGGACAGACTACGAGCAGTACTTC	CASSFGTDYEQYF
TRBV29-1	-	TRBJ2-2	-	TGCAGCGTGGAAATCAGGAACACCGGGGAGCTGTTTTTT	CSVEIRNTGELFF
TRBV28	TRBD1	TRBJ2-1	-	TGTGCCAGCCGCGACCGGGACAGGGATAGGCATGAGCAGTTCTTC	CASRDRDRDRHEQFF
TRBV28	TRBD1	TRBJ1-1	-	TGTGCCAGCGCACCGGGACAGTCGTTCCATGAAGCTTTCTTT	CASAPGQSFHEAFF
TRBV6-5	-	TRBJ1-4	-	TGTGCCAGCAGTTATGGGCGGCAGGGCAATGAAAAACTGTTTTTT	CASSYGRQGNEKLFF
TRBV5-6	-	TRBJ2-3	-	TGTGCCAGCAGCCCCCCCATAGCCTACACAGATACGCAGTATTTT	CASSPPIAYTDTQYF
TRBV7-2	TRBD2	TRBJ2-1	-	TGTGCCAGCAGCTTAGTGACTAGCGGGAATGAGCAGTTCTTC	CASSLVTSGNEQFF
TRBV18	-	TRBJ2-7	-	TGTGCCAGCTCCCCGGGGCAGGGAGGCCCCTACGAGCAGTACTTC	CASSPGQGGPYEQYF